What follows describes a single T cell receptor beta chain. Its antigen is not yet known. Per-base quality was not reported, and no clone a single base away is much larger than it. The donors were around 39 Caucasian individuals from Russia, aged roughly 6 to 100 years, who were systemically healthy. Each donor gave ten milliliters of peripheral blood, drawn into EDTA-treated Vacutainer tubes. Ficoll-Paque density-gradient centrifugation was used to isolate PBMCs, with at least 6.5 million obtained per sample. Total RNA, at least 5 micrograms per sample, was extracted from PBMCs with Trizol reagent. The percentages of naive CD45RAhigh/CD27high T cells were determined by flow cytometry on a PBMC aliquot from every donor. The data were obtained in a study of blood T cells in healthy people across ages (dated by TCRdb to 2013 to 2016). Concerning the study at large: Template switching captured roughly one uniquely barcoded TCR beta cDNA molecule per two T cells in model experiments. Age-related changes in TCR beta repertoire diversity were measured in the study by deep sequencing normalized with unique cDNA molecular identifiers. Donors were grouped into four age groups: young (average approximately 15 years), middle-aged (roughly 40), aged (approximately 58) and long-lived (about 82). To avoid experimental bias, donors of different ages were distributed randomly across sequencing lanes. The study analyzed two additional independent replicas of 1 million unique cDNA reads from the same blood draw for two donors, one aged 18 to 29 and one aged 80 or older.

Receptors were amplified or captured by 5' RACE. Sequencing instrument: Illumina HiSeq 2500. The second PCR ran for roughly 7 to 11 cycles and used a J-beta primer mix along with a sample-barcoded 5' primer. A unique molecular identifier was introduced onto each TCR beta cDNA molecule by a template-switch 5' adaptor carrying 12 random nucleotides. Each sample yielded at least 3 million CDR3-containing paired-end reads. First-strand cDNA synthesis was performed from all RNA using the Mint cDNA synthesis kit, with priming by a TRBC-specific oligonucleotide. All cDNA was treated with uracil-DNA glycosylase and then went through a first 18-cycle PCR with the universal primers M1SS and BC2_uni_R. As for how the authors treated the data: For normalization, 1 million high-quality reads were randomly selected from each sample, with every read carrying a distinct molecular identifier. Instead of being binned into consensus sequences, reads that shared molecular identifiers were thrown out. MiTCR, set to a Q25 quality threshold and the strictest error-elimination algorithm, was used for CDR3 identification, clonotype clustering and error correction. A nonparametric unseen species model with Euler transformation was used to estimate a lower bound on total TCR beta diversity. TCRdb ran its own pipeline on the public reads, namely fastp trimming at Q25 and MiXCR clone calling, and kept in-frame beta chains. Each record represents a unique CDR3 protein, reported with the most common genes and DNA among its rows. The V and J calls and clone size come from TCRdb's table, not from the authors' own analysis. Counted in this sample were hundreds of thousands of distinct CDR3 sequences; around 50% of them appeared once. Roughly 14% of the sample is taken by the ten largest.

The CDR3 runs 13 residues from the cysteine to the phenylalanine. Here the CDR3 DNA is all that survives: 39 bases in frame from base 1. Taken from the germline V gene, the CDR1 and CDR2 loops are SGHDN and FVKESK. V is pared back by 1 base and J by 11 bases, with 14 bases lying between the germline termini. Overall study results and their limits: Observed TCR beta diversity correlated strongly with the percentage of naive T cells measured by flow cytometry. Because profiling used bulk unsorted PBMCs, naive and antigen-experienced compartments could not be compared conclusively. The long-lived group showed more naive CD4+ T cells, fewer expanded clones and increased TCR diversity than the aged group, suggesting age selection. The CMV infection status of donors was not known, potentially confounding age-related changes in expanded clonotypes. Estimates of total diversity from one million sequenced T cells were regarded as lower bounds and underestimates. Observed TCR beta diversity per million T cells fell roughly linearly with age, and a significant reduction was already apparent by age roughly 40.

The receptor comes from a woman of 80 years or more in good health. The sequenced sample consisted of blood. The V and J segments used are TRBV14 and TRBJ2-5, and TRBD2 may be the D gene, going by 6 matching bases. The CDR3 sequence is CASSQGLGRPQYF. The sequence in DNA is TGTGCCAGCAGCCAAGGACTAGGGCGACCGCAGTACTTC. The reference TRBV14 and TRBJ2-5 proteins fill in what lies around the CDR3, so the full variable domain reads EAGVTQFPSHSVIEKGQTVTLRCDPISGHDNLYWYRRVMGKEIKFLLHFVKESKQDESGMPNNRFLAERTGGTYSTLKVQPAELEDSGVYFCASSQGLGRPQYFGPGTRLLVL.